The 10 T cell receptor beta chains below come from one sample, sequenced in a study of control samples from healthy donors and cancer patients. Sequenced by immunoSEQ multiplex PCR; TCRdb stores in-frame clones only, minus some. The top ten hold less than 2% of the sample, which has 150,000 or so clones, 85% to 90% seen once. Sequenced: blood. These receptors came from a man younger than 35 in good health.

On this clone itself: A much larger clone lies a single base off, so this may be a read error. The chain employs TRBV19 and TRBJ2-3; D is unclear. The CDR3 runs 16 residues. V gave up 5 bases and J gave up 6 bases, with 21 bases separating them. Germline-derived CDR1 and CDR2 are LNHDA and SQIVND (reference sequence). CDR3 nucleotide sequence: TGTGCCAGTAGTCTTAGGAACAGAGGTTTAGGGGATACGCAGTATTTT. Amino acid sequence: CASSLRNRGLGDTQYF.

The chain links TRBV11-2 to TRBJ1-5, with 8 bases that match TRBD1. The V gene end was trimmed by 5 bases and the J gene end by 4 bases; junction bases not matched to a gene: 4. CDR1 and CDR2 (germline): SGHAT, FQNNGV. The CDR3 has 14 amino acids. The CDR3, as DNA: TGTGCCAGCAGCCCCGGACAGGGAAATCAGCCCCAGCATTTT. It yields the protein CASSPGQGNQPQHF. The full variable domain, with the rest looked up from reference TRBV11-2 and TRBJ1-5, is EAGVAQSPRYKIIEKRQSVAFWCNPISGHATLYWYQQILGQGPKLLIQFQNNGVVDDSQLPKDRFSAERLKGVDSTLKIQPAKLEDSAVYLCASSPGQGNQPQHFGDGTRLSIL.

The CDR3, as DNA: TGTGCCAGTAGTGGGCGGAGGAACACTGAAGCTTTCTTT. Translation: CASSGRRNTEAFF. The chain combines TRBV19 with TRBJ1-1; no reliable D call. V gave up 5 bases and J gave up 1 base, with 8 bases separating them. Germline values: CDR1 LNHDA, CDR2 SQIVND (reference sequence). The CDR3 length is 13 residues.

This chain connects TRBV6-5 to TRBJ2-7; TRBD1 is a possible D gene (5 bases). Trimming cost V 6 bases and J 2 bases, with 11 bases left between them. There are 13 residues in the CDR3. Germline CDR1 reads MNHEY; CDR2 reads SVGAGI. CDR3 in amino acids: CASRPTATYEQYF. CDR3 sequence (DNA): TGTGCCAGCAGGCCGACAGCAACCTACGAGCAGTACTTC.

The chain uses TRBV6-5 and TRBJ1-1, with no clear D. The germline CDR1 and CDR2 sequences are MNHEY and SVGAGI. The CDR3 covers 14 residues. Trimming left V 8 bases short and J 0 bases short, with 13 bases between. For the CDR3, the DNA is TGTGCCAGCCGATTGGGGTCTTTGAACACTGAAGCTTTCTTT. This encodes CASRLGSLNTEAFF.

The genes are TRBV28 and TRBJ2-3; 11 bases are shared with TRBD1. V shed 7 bases, J shed 4 bases, and the junction held 13 bases outside the gene matches. The CDR3 has 17 amino acids. Per the germline V gene, CDR1 is MDHEN and CDR2 is SYDVKM. As DNA, the CDR3 is TGTGCCAGCACCCCCCCGATCCGGGACAGGGGGGCAGATACGCAGTATTTT. This gives the protein CASTPPIRDRGADTQYF.

The chain has TRBV9 and TRBJ2-2, with 7 bases lining up with TRBD1. The CDR3 contains 16 residues. The V and J ends lost 0 bases and 2 bases, in that order; junction bases with no gene match: 4. In germline, CDR1 is SGDLS, CDR2 YYNGEE. DNA for the CDR3: TGTGCCAGCAGCGTAGGTGGGACAGTAAACACCGGGGAGCTGTTTTTT. This gives the protein CASSVGGTVNTGELFF. Drawing the rest from reference TRBV9 and TRBJ2-2, the complete variable domain is DSGVTQTPKHLITATGQRVTLRCSPRSGDLSVYWYQQSLDQGLQFLIQYYNGEERAKGNILERFSAQQFPDLHSELNLSSLELGDSALYFCASSVGGTVNTGELFFGEGSRLTVL.

This chain links TRBV27 with TRBJ1-5; no clear D. The CDR3 length is 13 residues. Germline V gene data show CDR1 as MNHEY and CDR2 as SMNVEV (reference sequence). V was trimmed by 5 bases and J by 3 bases, leaving 8 bases between them. CDR3 in DNA: TGTGCCAGCAGTCCATGGACCAATCAGCCCCAGCATTTT. It encodes CASSPWTNQPQHF.

The rearrangement uses TRBV12-5 and TRBJ1-2, with D possibly TRBD1 on 5 matching bases. The germline gives CDR1 LGHNT, CDR2 FRNRAP. The ends were cut back, 0 bases at V and 3 bases at J, with 14 bases in the middle. This CDR3 contains 16 residues. The CDR3 reads CASGLVRGEEDYGYTF. DNA of the CDR3: TGTGCTAGTGGTTTGGTACGGGGGGAGGAGGACTATGGCTACACCTTC.

The chain joins TRBV6-2 or TRBV6-3 to TRBJ2-5; D is possibly TRBD2 (5 bases). Germline V gene lookup returns CDR1 MNHEY and CDR2 SVGEGT. Between the trimmed V and J ends, which lost 2 bases and 2 bases, there was a span of 9 bases. The CDR3 length is 14 residues. The CDR3 loop reads CASSYGVAQETQYF. CDR3 DNA sequence: TGTGCCAGCAGTTACGGGGTAGCGCAAGAGACCCAGTACTTC.